This TCR beta chain was retrieved from a study of post-analysis software for immune sequencing data. About the research overall: Patients had relapsing-remitting, secondary progressive or progressive-relapsing multiple sclerosis; some lacked subtype.

Points from the study as a whole: F-measure co-clustering was strong for batch-matched samples. A significant reduction in normalized Chao1 diversity was observed in multiple sclerosis patients versus controls. The five TRBV segments detected at higher frequency in patients than in controls included TRBV5-6, TRBV5-1 and TRBV20-1.

This clonotype was seen many times. What it recognizes is unknown. Incorporated into the TCR beta cDNA libraries were unique molecular identifiers, which served to reduce PCR and sequencing biases. TCRdb redid the calling of the PCR reads with MiXCR, one entry per CDR3 protein. The sample holds about 170,000 distinct CDR3 sequences, approximately 28% seen once. This CDR3 has 13 amino acids. The germline V gene has CDR1 SGDLS and CDR2 YYNGEE. With V trimmed by 2 bases and J by 5 bases, 2 bases remained unmatched. The clonotype originates from a girl aged 10 to 17 with multiple sclerosis. The rearrangement links TRBV9 to TRBJ2-7; 9 nucleotides align to TRBD1. Sequencing was performed on blood. Here the CDR3 reads CASSVRTGDEQYF. Here the CDR3 DNA reads TGTGCCAGCAGCGTCAGGACAGGGGACGAGCAGTACTTC.